These T cell receptor beta chains were read from a single sample in a study of blood T cell repertoires in COVID-19. Here immunoSEQ multiplex PCR was the method, and the copy in TCRdb shows in-frame clones only, minus some. The sample has hundreds of thousands of clones, 75% to 90% seen once; the top ten hold roughly 0.25%. Sequenced input: peripheral blood. The origin of the receptors is a young woman with acute or convalescent COVID-19. Each CDR3 is given with its conserved first and last residue. D genes are given only for firm matches. Rows may omit the clone size; those that give it use once, few, many or a size class.

NA	NA	TRBV7-2	TRBJ2-1	TGTGCCAGCAGCTCGGGGGGCCAAAGTGAGCAGTTCTTC	CASSSGGQSEQFF
TRBD1	few	TRBV5-1	TRBJ2-4	TGCGCCAGCAGCTACGGACAGGGTAAGCACTTC	CASSYGQGKHF
NA	NA	TRBV6-1	TRBJ2-7	TGTGCCAGCAGTGAAGCTAGGGGCCTCTCCTACGAGCAGTACTTC	CASSEARGLSYEQYF
NA	NA	TRBV3-1/TRBV3-2	TRBJ1-6	TGTGCCAGCAGCGACAAGACCAGGATCTCCTATAATTCACCCCTCCACTTT	CASSDKTRISYNSPLHF
TRBD1	NA	TRBV2	TRBJ1-2	TGTGCCAGCCCCGGGACAGGGCTTAGTGGCTACACCTTC	CASPGTGLSGYTF
NA	NA	TRBV29-1	TRBJ1-2	TGCAGCGTTGAAACGCTCGGGTTGGCTGGCTACACCTTC	CSVETLGLAGYTF
NA	NA	TRBV28	TRBJ1-6	TGTGCCAGCAGTTTAGGGGGGGCCGGGAATTCACCCCTCCACTTT	CASSLGGAGNSPLHF
TRBD2	NA	TRBV7-8	TRBJ2-1	TGTGCCAGCAGCTTAGCGCTAGCGGGGGTCTACAATGAGCAGTTCTTC	CASSLALAGVYNEQFF
NA	NA	TRBV12-3/TRBV12-4	TRBJ2-7	TGTGCCAGCAGTTCTCTCGGCTACGAGCAGTACTTC	CASSSLGYEQYF
TRBD1	NA	TRBV5-1	TRBJ1-1	TGCGCCAGCAGCTGGTCGGGACAGCAAGGGACTGAAGCTTTCTTT	CASSWSGQQGTEAFF
TRBD1	few	TRBV9	TRBJ1-2	TGTGCCAGCAGCGCCAGTTGGGACAGGGATAATGGCTACACCTTC	CASSASWDRDNGYTF
NA	NA	TRBV30	TRBJ1-2	TGTGCCTGGAGTAGGGAGGGGATTAACTATGGCTACACCTTC	CAWSREGINYGYTF
NA	NA	TRBV29-1	TRBJ1-2	TGCAGCGTTCCCCAGGCTGCAATCGGTGGCTACACCTTC	CSVPQAAIGGYTF
NA	NA	TRBV19	TRBJ1-1	TGTGCCAGTAGTATCGGGAGAAAATCTTTCTTT	CASSIGRKSFF
TRBD1	NA	TRBV30	TRBJ1-2	TGTGCCTGGACGACAGGGGGAGACTATGGCTACACCTTC	CAWTTGGDYGYTF
NA	NA	TRBV5-1	TRBJ2-3	TGCGCCAGCAGCTTATCACCGGGGGGCAGCACAGATACGCAGTATTTT	CASSLSPGGSTDTQYF
NA	NA	TRBV30	TRBJ1-4	TGTGCCTGGAGTGTACGGGAGAAACTGTTTTTT	CAWSVREKLFF
NA	NA	TRBV6-5	TRBJ1-2	TGTGCCAGCAACCCTCAGGGAGGCAGCTACACCTTC	CASNPQGGSYTF
TRBD1	NA	TRBV5-1	TRBJ1-2	TGCGCCAGCAGCCGGGACAGGGAGAACTATGGCTACACCTTC	CASSRDRENYGYTF
TRBD1	once	TRBV29-1	TRBJ2-7	TGCAGCGCGGGATTGGACAGGGTGAACGAGCAGTACTTC	CSAGLDRVNEQYF